These 7 T cell receptor beta chains share one sample of origin, sequenced in a study of molecular identifiers for immune sequencing clone quantification. TCRdb itself ran the PCR reads through MiXCR, one entry per CDR3 protein. The sample comprises about half a million distinct CDR3 sequences, about a quarter of which are singletons, and 0.7% to 0.9% rests with the top ten. The sample comprised naive CD8+ T cells from blood, with Jurkat cell RNA spiked in. Indicated subset: FACS-sorted CD8+CD4-CCR7+CD45RA+ naive T cells. The receptor set was obtained from a human donor in good health. Some libraries in this study had Jurkat cell RNA spiked in.

Turning to this clonotype: A much larger clone differs from this one at a single base, so this may be a read error. V and J are TRBV7-9 and TRBJ2-5, with 8 bases identical to TRBD1. Germline V CDR1 and CDR2: SEHNR, FQNEAQ (reference sequence). This CDR3 contains 15 residues. V trimming: 5 bases; J trimming: 5 bases; junction bases outside the gene matches: 10. CDR3 residues: CASSPKDRESETQYF. Written as DNA, the CDR3 is TGTGCCAGCAGCCCTAAGGACAGGGAGAGCGAGACCCAGTACTTC.

The chain recombines TRBV5-5 with TRBJ1-1, with 10 positions matching TRBD1. CDR3 length equals 17 residues. With V trimmed by 5 bases and J by 4 bases, 14 bases remained unmatched. The germline gives CDR1 SGHKS, CDR2 YYEKEE (reference sequence). The CDR3 coding sequence is TGTGCCAGCAGTCGCGTTTTAGGGACAGGGGACGGCACTGAAGCTTTCTTT. It specifies CASSRVLGTGDGTEAFF.

This clonotype came up many times. J is TRBJ2-3 and V is TRBV12-5, with D possibly matching TRBD2 (5 bases). In germline, CDR1 is LGHNT, CDR2 FRNRAP. The CDR3 is made up of 15 amino acids. V was clipped by 10 bases and J by 2 bases, with 19 bases between them. CDR3 sequence (DNA): TGTGCTACCTCCGGGGTACTTCGGGACACAGATACGCAGTATTTT. This encodes CATSGVLRDTDTQYF.

The table lists this clonotype with a count of one. This could be a read error, since a much larger clone is one nucleotide away. The rearrangement uses TRBV7-9 and TRBJ1-4; D is unclear. This CDR3 is 11 amino acids long. Trimming took 1 base from V and 10 from J, leaving 4 bases between them. Germline V lookup: CDR1 SEHNR, CDR2 FQNEAQ (reference sequence). CDR3: CASSLEGKLFF. The CDR3 DNA reads TGTGCCAGCAGCTTAGAGGGAAAACTGTTTTTT.

About this clonotype itself: Given a much more abundant clone one base away, this may be a read error. The rearrangement joins TRBV7-9 to TRBJ2-3, with 9 positions matching TRBD2. CDR1 is SEHNR and CDR2 is FQNEAQ in the germline V gene (reference sequence). CDR3 length: 20 residues. The chain's CDR3 is CACSSSQGPLAGKYTDTQYF. The CDR3 nucleotides are TGTGCCTGCAGCTCTAGCCAAGGACCCCTAGCGGGGAAGTACACAGATACGCAGTATTTT.

This clonotype was recorded a few times. A much larger clone lies one base from this, so it may be a read error. The chain couples TRBV5-6 to TRBJ2-1, with D hard to call. CDR3 length: 14 amino acids. In germline, CDR1 is SGHDT, CDR2 YYEEEE. Trimming cost V 6 bases and J 3 bases, with 13 bases left between them. CDR3 in DNA: TGTGCCAGCACCGAAGACTGGTTCTACAATGAGCAGTTCTTC. As protein: CASTEDWFYNEQFF. The whole variable domain, filled in from reference TRBV5-6 and TRBJ2-1, reads DAGVTQSPTHLIKTRGQQVTLRCSPKSGHDTVSWYQQALGQGPQFIFQYYEEEERQRGNFPDRFSGHQFPNYSSELNVNALLLGDSALYLCASTEDWFYNEQFFGPGTRLTVL.

This clonotype has a handful of counts. Compared with germline, one end of the junction differs, possibly owing to a read error. The chain recombines TRBV29-1 with TRBJ2-7; TRBD2 might be the D (5 bases). This CDR3 region has 13 residues. Germline CDR1 is SQVTM and CDR2 is ANQGSEA. CDR3 DNA sequence: TGCAGCGTTGAAGGCCAGACTAACTACGAGCAGAACTTC. This gives the protein CSVEGQTNYEQNF.